This T cell receptor (beta chain) was identified during a study of Ad26.COV2.S vaccination and SARS-CoV-2 variants (dated by TCRdb to the early 2020s). With respect to the entire study: The specificity and breadth of SARS-CoV-2-reactive T cell receptors after Ad26.COV2.S vaccination were assessed by TCRbeta repertoire sequencing. A total of 32 samples were included in the TCR-sequenced set, comprising around 19 Ad26.COV2.S vaccine recipients, 5 placebo recipients and 8 SARS-CoV-2 convalescent individuals. The research as a whole found: Non-spike TCR breadth was comparable between vaccine and placebo recipients, consistent with the vaccine containing only spike. Compared with placebo recipients, Ad26.COV2.S recipients showed higher spike-specific TCR breadth (P = 0.0014). After vaccination, substantial breadth of spike-specific CD8+ and CD4+ T cell responses was reported. It was noted by the authors that total T cell responses may have been underestimated by the TCR breadth and depth analyses.

Counted from cysteine to phenylalanine, this CDR3 has 14 amino acids. Of the read, only the CDR3 DNA is kept; its 42 bases are in frame from base 1. The germline V and J ends show losses of 7 bases and 2 bases respectively, and no gene match explains 3 bases of the junction. The time point label here, explained by the study, means: individuals recovered from natural SARS-CoV-2 infection. TCRbeta CDR3 regions were sequenced with the immunoSEQ Assay. After extraction, genomic DNA underwent amplification by bias-controlled multiplex PCR, followed by high-throughput sequencing. For the original study's pipeline: To quantify the absolute abundance of every unique TCRbeta CDR3 region, sequences were collapsed and filtered. Usable DNA was measured by amplifying reference genes present in all nucleated cells, and TCRbeta template counts were normalized to that usable DNA to estimate T cell fraction. Repertoire TCRs were annotated as SARS-CoV-2-specific when V gene, CDR3 amino acid sequence and J gene were exactly matched to a known reactive TCR set. MIRA supplied the reference SARS-CoV-2 TCR set, which was filtered for enrichment in COVID-19-positive ImmuneCODE repertoires so that public or cross-reactive TCRs were removed. Using the MIRA antigens, annotated TCRs were further analysed by specific ORF or by position within an ORF. Breadth was defined as annotated unique rearrangements over total unique productive rearrangements; depth was the summed frequency of those rearrangements. Two-sided Wilcoxon rank-sum tests were applied when comparing TCR breadth between groups. Entries here come from immuneACCESS through TCRdb and include only in-frame sequences with V and J called. Some clones fail to appear in such tables; in the studies checked, an unresolved V gene covers under half of the shortfall, and the cause of the remainder is unknown. V and J calls and clone size are given by that table; D and trimming were obtained from the DNA. Present in this sample are about 180,000 clones, 87% of which were seen just once. The ten largest clones represent about 5.9% of the sample.

A word on this clone: This receptor's antigen is unknown. Qualities for individual bases were not recorded, and no much larger clone is one base off.

This specimen was peripheral blood, taken after recovery from COVID-19. This TCR was recovered from a human donor who had recovered from COVID-19. This receptor chain uses TRBV23-1 and TRBJ2-1, with 9 central nucleotides matching TRBD1. TRBV23-1 is annotated as an ORF whose role is uncertain. The CDR3 loop reads CASIGTGTYNEQFF. The DNA reads TGCGCCAGCATAGGGACAGGGACCTACAATGAGCAGTTCTTC.